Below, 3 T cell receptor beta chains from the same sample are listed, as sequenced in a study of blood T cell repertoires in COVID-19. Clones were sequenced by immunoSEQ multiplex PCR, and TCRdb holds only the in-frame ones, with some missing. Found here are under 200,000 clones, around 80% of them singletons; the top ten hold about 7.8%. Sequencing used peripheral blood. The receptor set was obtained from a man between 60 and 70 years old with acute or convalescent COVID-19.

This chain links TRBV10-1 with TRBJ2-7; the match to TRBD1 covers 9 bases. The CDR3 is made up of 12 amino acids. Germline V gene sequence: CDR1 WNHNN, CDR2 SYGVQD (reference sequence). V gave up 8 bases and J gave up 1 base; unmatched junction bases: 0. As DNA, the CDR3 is TGCGCCAGCGGACAGGGGTCCTACGAGCAGTACTTC. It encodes CASGQGSYEQYF.

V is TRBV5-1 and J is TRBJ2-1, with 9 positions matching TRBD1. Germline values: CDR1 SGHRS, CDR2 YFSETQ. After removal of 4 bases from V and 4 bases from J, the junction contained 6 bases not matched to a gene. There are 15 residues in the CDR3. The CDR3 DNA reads TGCGCCAGCAGCCCGCAAGGGACAGGGTACAATGAGCAGTTCTTC. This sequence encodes CASSPQGTGYNEQFF.

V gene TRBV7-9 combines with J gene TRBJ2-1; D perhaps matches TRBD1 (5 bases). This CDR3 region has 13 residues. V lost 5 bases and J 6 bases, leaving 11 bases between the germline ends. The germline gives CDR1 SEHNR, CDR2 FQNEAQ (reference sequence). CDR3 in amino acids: CASSLLGLNEQFF. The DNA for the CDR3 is TGTGCCAGCAGCCTTCTGGGGCTCAATGAGCAGTTCTTC.